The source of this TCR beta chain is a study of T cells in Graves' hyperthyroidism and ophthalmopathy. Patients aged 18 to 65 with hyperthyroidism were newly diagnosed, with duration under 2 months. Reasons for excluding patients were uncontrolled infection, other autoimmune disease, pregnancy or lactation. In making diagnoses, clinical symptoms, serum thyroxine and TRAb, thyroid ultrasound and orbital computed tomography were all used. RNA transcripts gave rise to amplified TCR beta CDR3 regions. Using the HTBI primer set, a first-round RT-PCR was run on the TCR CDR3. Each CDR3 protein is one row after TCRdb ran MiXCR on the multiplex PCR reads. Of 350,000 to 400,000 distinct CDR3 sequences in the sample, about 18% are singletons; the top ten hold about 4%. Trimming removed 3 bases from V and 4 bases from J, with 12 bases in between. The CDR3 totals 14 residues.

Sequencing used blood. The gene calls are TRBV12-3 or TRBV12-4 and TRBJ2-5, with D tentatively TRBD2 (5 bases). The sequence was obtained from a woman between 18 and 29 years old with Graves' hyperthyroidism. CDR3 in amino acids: CASSFRGTGETQYF. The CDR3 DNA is TGTGCCAGCAGTTTTCGGGGTACGGGAGAGACCCAGTACTTC.